This T cell receptor (beta chain) was recovered during a study of blood T cell repertoires in COVID-19 (dated by TCRdb to the early 2020s). Study-wide context: Samples from collaborators originated in the United States, Italy and Spain and spanned both the acute and convalescent phases of COVID-19. The prospective study material was composed of cDNA or gDNA derived from T cells, B-cell-depleted T cells, or PBMCs. The dataset comprised deeply sampled blood TCRbeta repertoires from subjects exposed to, actively infected with, or recovered from COVID-19. The repertoires were released in a freely available public database intended as a resource for research on the immune response to SARS-CoV-2. Samples came from the ongoing ImmuneRACE study (first 160 participants) plus 1,254 subjects from 6 global collaborators. Nearly every sample came with metadata listing a de-identified subject ID, COVID-19 status, age in years and sex. Where HLA class I and class II types were available, the types were taken from metadata supplied by the sample provider, not from assay-based typing. The study at large found these results: The amount of clinical and demographic metadata varied by source and participant and was provided uncurated.

Of note for this clone: Its antigen remains unidentified. Base qualities are not at hand, and no much larger clone is one base apart.

The immunoSEQ Assay, a bias-controlled multiplex PCR, was used to amplify TCRbeta CDR3 regions from genomic DNA. Turning to the authors' computational methods: Nucleated cell counts per sample were estimated from amplification of reference gene primers within the assay. Sequence reads were collapsed and filtered to measure the absolute abundance of every unique TCRbeta CDR3 rearrangement. For each sample, productive Simpson clonality was calculated as the square root of Simpson's diversity index over productive rearrangements. TCRdb retrieved this table from immuneACCESS and kept in-frame rearrangements only. Not all clones are present; in checked studies, unresolved V genes account for under half, and no reason is known for the remainder. The V and J calls and clone size were taken over from that table, and D and trimming were inferred from the DNA. Recorded for this sample are 200,000 to 300,000 clones; 82% of them occurred a single time. 9.5% to 15% of the sample is held by the ten biggest clonotypes.

Trimming removed 7 bases from V and 4 bases from J, leaving 16 bases between the germline ends. Via the germline V gene, CDR1 is MDHEN and CDR2 SYDVKM. The CDR3 measures 14 amino acids from cysteine to phenylalanine. Only CDR3 DNA is held: 42 bases, read in frame from base 1. Collaborating institutions collected whole blood in K2EDTA tubes following their own protocols. For TCRbeta analysis, collaborator samples were shipped as frozen whole blood, as isolated PBMCs, or as DNA extracted from either sample type. The specimen was peripheral blood. Here the chain combines TRBV28 and TRBJ1-2; a tentative D match to TRBD1 spans 5 bases. The sequence came from a woman aged 55-70 years with active or convalescent COVID-19. In nucleotides, the sequence is TGTGCCAGCACCCCGGCAGGGCAGGGCTATGGCTACACCTTC. Its amino acids are CASTPAGQGYGYTF.